Sequencing of this T cell receptor (beta chain) was carried out in a study of blood T cell repertoires in COVID-19. Assay used: immunoSEQ multiplex PCR; TCRdb lists only in-frame clones, some missing. The profile shows about 320,000 clones, 65% to 90% of them singletons. The sequencing sample was made of peripheral blood. The source of this sequence is a human donor in a cohort sampled during active COVID-19.

The CDR3 region is CASSLVGGGAEAFF. CDR3 coding DNA: TGTGCCAGCAGCTTAGTAGGGGGAGGGGCTGAAGCTTTCTTT. The chain uses TRBV7-9 and TRBJ1-1; tentative D call: TRBD1 (6 bases). V lost 1 base to trimming and J lost 6 bases, with 12 bases between them. This CDR3 spans 14 amino acids. Germline assignment: CDR1 SEHNR and CDR2 FQNEAQ (reference sequence).